The 22 T cell receptor beta chains in this list originate from one sample, sequenced in a study of beta chain features in type 1 diabetes. Broader study findings: TCRB CDR3s were moderately but significantly shorter in Type 1 diabetes patients in all four CD4+ subsets.

No cognate antigen is known for these TCRs. What was sequenced were expressed TCRB transcripts, since all of the isolated RNA had been reverse transcribed. Sequencing used immunoSEQ multiplex PCR; TCRdb keeps in-frame clones, though not all of them. Of 280,000 or so clones in the sample, 15% are singletons; the top ten hold roughly 0.015%. Sequenced sample: naive CD4+ T cells from blood. The source is a man between 18 and 29 years old with type 1 diabetes.

This clone was seen a handful of times. V and J are TRBV21-1 and TRBJ2-2; the listed D gene, TRBD2, was not tested against the DNA. TRBV21-1 is a pseudogene. This CDR3 has 19 residues. The chain's CDR3 is CASSCPRLAGGLCTGELFF. CDR3 nucleotides: TGTGCCAGCAGTTGCCCGCGACTAGCGGGGGGGCTCTGCACCGGGGAGCTGTTTTTT.

This clone has only a few counts. The chain joins TRBV2 to TRBJ1-1; 9 positions agree with TRBD1. The CDR3 has 14 residues. With V trimmed by 4 bases and J by 3 bases, 3 bases remained unmatched. CDR1 and CDR2 (germline): SNHLY, FYNNEI. For the CDR3, the DNA is TGTGCCAGCAGTGCTAGGACAGGGGACACTGAAGCTTTCTTT. This gives the protein CASSARTGDTEAFF.

This chain connects TRBV19 to TRBJ2-2; D is unresolved. V lost 7 bases and J lost 1, with 13 bases in between. Germline CDR1 LNHDA, CDR2 SQIVND (reference sequence). The CDR3 length is 15 residues. The CDR3 loop is CASNTVDLNTGELFF. As DNA, the CDR3 is TGTGCCAGTAATACCGTCGACTTGAACACCGGGGAGCTGTTTTTT.

This rearrangement joins TRBV6-5 to TRBJ2-3; D gene unclear. The V gene's germline CDR1 is MNHEY and CDR2 SVGAGI. This CDR3 spans 15 amino acids. Trimming stripped 5 bases from V and 0 bases from J, with 12 bases between. DNA for the CDR3: TGTGCCAGCAGTCCTCTTATCCCTAGCACAGATACGCAGTATTTT. Its translation is CASSPLIPSTDTQYF.

This clone came up a few times. The V call is TRBV19, the J call TRBJ1-2; maybe TRBD1 (5 bases). Deletions cut 0 bases from V and 1 base from J, with 6 bases between. This CDR3 is built from 14 residues. CDR1 and CDR2 (germline): LNHDA, SQIVND (reference sequence). The CDR3 reads CASSIDQGNYGYTF. CDR3 sequence (DNA): TGTGCCAGTAGTATAGATCAGGGTAACTATGGCTACACCTTC.

This clone was found a few times. The chain couples TRBV19 to TRBJ2-3, with 7 bases matching TRBD1. Germline CDR1 LNHDA, CDR2 SQIVND (reference sequence). CDR3 length: 15 amino acids. With 4 bases clipped from V and 1 base from J, the junction kept 5 bases outside the gene matches. CDR3 in DNA: TGTGCCAGTAGTAGTCGGACAGGTGGCACAGATACGCAGTATTTT. This gives the protein CASSSRTGGTDTQYF.

The V gene is TRBV13, the J gene TRBJ2-5, with 7 nucleotides matching TRBD2. From germline, CDR1 is PRHDT and CDR2 FYEKMQ (reference sequence). The CDR3 has 13 amino acids. V was pared by 5 bases and J by 9 bases, with 9 bases of the junction left unmatched. The CDR3 loop is CASSPPGGDSQYF. The CDR3 DNA is TGTGCCAGCAGCCCACCGGGGGGTGACTCCCAGTACTTC. Filled out from reference TRBV13 and TRBJ2-5, the complete variable domain reads AAGVIQSPRHLIKEKRETATLKCYPIPRHDTVYWYQQGPGQDPQFLISFYEKMQSDKGSIPDRFSAQQFSDYHSELNMSSLELGDSALYFCASSPPGGDSQYFGPGTRLLVL.

This clone was observed a handful of times. J is TRBJ2-1 and V is TRBV4-3; 9 bases agree with TRBD2. Germline V CDR1 and CDR2: LGHNA, YSLEER. This CDR3 has 16 amino acids. V gave up 2 bases and J gave up 6 bases; unmatched junction bases: 8. The CDR3 DNA reads TGCGCCAGCAGCCAAAGCTTTGCGGGGGGGCCCAATGAGCAGTTCTTC. Translating gives CASSQSFAGGPNEQFF.

This clone was recorded a few times. V is TRBV30 and J is TRBJ2-1, with 9 bases fitting TRBD1. The CDR3 totals 13 residues. CDR1 and CDR2 (germline): GTSNPN, SVGIG (reference sequence). V trimming: 3 bases; J trimming: 9 bases; junction bases outside the gene matches: 6. The DNA for the CDR3 is TGTGCCTGGAGCGGCGGACAGGGGCCTGAGCAGTTCTTC. This codes for CAWSGGQGPEQFF.

The chain links TRBV30 to TRBJ2-5, with 10 bases that match TRBD1. The V segment lost 6 bases and the J segment 6 bases; nucleotides outside the gene matches: 13. In germline, CDR1 is GTSNPN, CDR2 SVGIG (reference sequence). The CDR3 has 15 residues. The CDR3 loop is CACDKGGQGRKTQYF. The CDR3 nucleotides read TGTGCCTGTGACAAGGGGGGACAGGGGAGGAAGACCCAGTACTTC.

About this clone itself: The germline gene is not matched at one end of the junction; a read error may be the cause. The chain uses TRBV25-1 and TRBJ2-5, with D possibly TRBD1 on 6 matching bases. Germline lookup yields CDR1 MGHDK and CDR2 SYGVNS. The CDR3 is made up of 13 amino acids. CDR3 sequence: CASTDSFAEIQYF. CDR3 nucleotide sequence: TGTGCCAGCACGGACAGCTTTGCCGAGATCCAGTACTTC. Full variable domain (remainder filled in from reference TRBV25-1 and TRBJ2-5): EADIYQTPRYLVIGTGKKITLECSQTMGHDKMYWYQQDPGMELHLIHYSYGVNSTEKGDLSSESTVSRIRTEHFPLTLESARPSHTSQYLCASTDSFAEIQYFGPGTRLLVL.

This clone has more than one count but fewer than ten. This chain joins TRBV7-9 and TRBJ1-5; 7 nucleotides align to TRBD1. Unmatched junction bases numbered 7, after V lost 5 bases and J lost 3 bases. CDR1 and CDR2 from the germline V gene are SEHNR and FQNEAQ (reference sequence). The CDR3 sequence is 15 residues long. In nucleotides, the CDR3 is TGTGCCAGCAGCGAACCGGGACAGCTCAATCAGCCCCAGCATTTT. As protein: CASSEPGQLNQPQHF.

The chain is built from TRBV18 and TRBJ1-1; TRBD1 is a possible D gene (5 bases). CDR1 is KGHSH and CDR2 is LQKENI in the germline V gene. The V and J ends lost 6 bases and 3 bases respectively, with 20 bases between them. This CDR3 comprises 16 residues. The CDR3 DNA is TGTGCCAGCTCCCGGTCGGCAGGGATGTTTGACACTGAAGCTTTCTTT. Protein product: CASSRSAGMFDTEAFF.

This clone has more than one count but fewer than ten. The chain is built from TRBV25-1 and TRBJ1-2; maybe TRBD1 (6 bases). V lost 10 bases and J lost 1, with 10 bases in between. The CDR3 is 12 amino acids. CDR1 is MGHDK and CDR2 is SYGVNS in the germline V gene. CDR3 nucleotides: TGTGCCACCATGGACAGTAACTATGGCTACACCTTC. Encoded protein: CATMDSNYGYTF.

This clone came up a few times. The CDR3 loop is CASSLGGGATGELFF. The CDR3 bases are TGTGCCAGCAGCTTGGGGGGCGGGGCCACCGGGGAGCTGTTTTTT. The chain joins TRBV5-4 to TRBJ2-2; D perhaps matches TRBD2 (6 bases). CDR1 is SGHNT, CDR2 YYREEE, per germline (reference sequence). The CDR3 contains 15 residues. Between the trimmed V and J ends, which lost 0 bases and 4 bases, there was a span of 10 bases.

The CDR3 sequence is CASSYLTGASYEQYF. The CDR3 DNA reads TGTGCCAGCAGTTACCTGACAGGGGCCTCCTACGAGCAGTACTTC. The V call is TRBV6-5, the J call TRBJ2-7, with 8 bases aligning to TRBD1. CDR3 length equals 15 residues. Germline CDR1 and CDR2: MNHEY and SVGAGI. J gave up 0 bases and V 2 bases, and 3 bases lay outside the gene matches.

This clone was detected a few times. The CDR3 nucleotides read TGTGCCAGCAGCCCCCGCCGGCGGGGAGCCTACGAGCAGTACTTC. Translating it yields CASSPRRRGAYEQYF. This chain links TRBV11-2 with TRBJ2-7, with D maybe TRBD2 (6 bases). V lost 5 bases and J 2 bases, leaving 16 bases between the germline ends. The CDR3 spans 15 residues. Germline CDR1 and CDR2: SGHAT and FQNNGV.

This chain links TRBV23-1 with TRBJ2-2; TRBD2 might be the D (6 bases). TRBV23-1 is reported as an ORF; its role is uncertain. This CDR3 is built from 13 residues. The germline V and J ends were trimmed by 3 bases and 6 bases, with 8 bases remaining between them. The CDR3 region has the DNA TGCGCCAGCAGTCACGGGGGTTCCGGGGAGCTGTTTTTT. Amino acid sequence: CASSHGGSGELFF.

The chain uses TRBV11-2 and TRBJ2-7, with TRBD1 identical over 9 bases. The J segment lost 5 bases and the V segment lost 4 bases, leaving 6 bases of the junction unmatched. Per the germline V gene, CDR1 is SGHAT and CDR2 is FQNNGV. CDR3 length equals 14 residues. The CDR3 spells CASSSLDRGDEQYF. CDR3 DNA: TGTGCCAGCAGCTCCCTGGACAGGGGTGACGAGCAGTACTTC.

Only a few counts were recorded for this clone. The chain recombines TRBV28 with TRBJ2-2; 8 nucleotides match TRBD1. The ends lost 5 bases at V and 1 base at J; junction bases unmatched: 3. Germline V gives CDR1 MDHEN, CDR2 SYDVKM. This CDR3 is built from 15 residues. CDR3 region: CASSRTGRNTGELFF. The CDR3 coding sequence is TGTGCCAGCAGTCGGACAGGGAGGAACACCGGGGAGCTGTTTTTT. Complete variable domain (other parts from reference TRBV28 and TRBJ2-2): DVKVTQSSRYLVKRTGEKVFLECVQDMDHENMFWYRQDPGLGLRLIYFSYDVKMKEKGDIPEGYSVSREKKERFSLILESASTNQTSMYLCASSRTGRNTGELFFGEGSRLTVL.

This clone appeared a few times. The V and J genes are TRBV9 and TRBJ2-1; 7 bases are shared with TRBD1. Germline V gene sequence: CDR1 SGDLS, CDR2 YYNGEE. This CDR3 contains 15 residues. J was trimmed by 1 base and V by 4 bases; bases with no gene match: 5. This CDR3 is CASSSRDRSYNEQFF. CDR3 sequence (DNA): TGTGCCAGCAGCTCTAGGGACAGATCCTACAATGAGCAGTTCTTC.

The chain carries TRBV29-1 and TRBJ2-7; 14 positions match TRBD2. The CDR3 covers 14 residues. V lost 5 bases, J lost 6 bases, and 6 bases stayed unmatched. CDR1 is SQVTM and CDR2 is ANQGSEA in the germline V gene. The CDR3 DNA follows: TGCAGCGTTATGGGACTAGCGGGAGAAAGCGAGCAGTACTTC. This sequence encodes CSVMGLAGESEQYF.